The following is a T cell receptor (beta chain) sequence with its context. Its specificity is not known. The CDR3 spans 15 residues. Trimming at V came to 4 bases and at J to 4 bases, leaving 6 bases not matched to a gene. Looked up from germline, CDR1 is LNHDA and CDR2 is SQIVND (reference sequence). This sample is part of a study of cytomegalovirus exposure and HLA in healthy donors. General study points: Several V segments, TRBV6-2 and TRBV6-3 among them, could not be told apart and were dropped. An analysis that came later showed most CMV-associated TCR beta chains appearing HLA-restricted.

PCR amplification relied on 60 Vbeta primers (plus 13 Jbeta primers). The method was immunoSEQ multiplex PCR; TCRdb's version includes in-frame clones alone and lacks a portion of them. Of 130,000 to 150,000 clones listed, 73% are singletons. The sequenced sample consisted of PBMCs. This TCR came from a woman in her forties in good health and CMV-seronegative. The J gene is TRBJ2-2, the V gene TRBV19; 7 bases line up with TRBD2. CDR3 residues: CASSRLAPLTGELFF. CDR3 in DNA: TGTGCCAGTAGTAGACTAGCCCCCCTCACCGGGGAGCTGTTTTTT.